Below, 3 T cell receptor beta chains from the same sample are listed, as sequenced in a study of cytomegalovirus exposure and HLA in healthy donors listed by TCRdb under 2017. The library was obtained by the immunoSEQ multiplex PCR assay. A mixture of 60 forward primers for TCR Vbeta segments and 13 reverse primers for TCR Jbeta segments was used in the multiplex PCR. The table was pulled from immuneACCESS by TCRdb, which kept in-frame rearrangements only. Such tables lose some clones; where checked, under half of the loss comes from unresolved V genes, and the rest has no known cause. The sample table records tens of thousands of clones; roughly 77% of these occur just once. The ten most abundant clones make up approximately 3.5% of the sample. Sequencing was performed on PBMCs. The receptors shown here come from a woman aged 35 to 49 in good health and CMV-seropositive.

This clone was found a few times. This chain joins TRBV19 and TRBJ1-5; the D is unclear. In germline, CDR1 is LNHDA, CDR2 SQIVND (reference sequence). Trimming cost V 4 bases and J 2 bases, with 6 bases left between them. The CDR3 consists of 13 residues. CDR3 region: CASSTPGNQPQHF. The CDR3, as DNA: TGTGCCAGTAGTACCCCCGGCAATCAGCCCCAGCATTTT. The full variable domain, rest sourced from reference TRBV19 and TRBJ1-5, is DGGITQSPKYLFRKEGQNVTLSCEQNLNHDAMYWYRQDPGQGLRLIYYSQIVNDFQKGDIAEGYSVSREKKESFPLTVTSAQKNPTAFYLCASSTPGNQPQHFGDGTRLSIL.

This clone was picked up a small number of times. The rearrangement joins TRBV4-2 to TRBJ2-3, with TRBD2 identical over 8 bases. CDR3 size: 16 residues. With V trimmed by 0 bases and J by 1 base, 3 bases remained unmatched. Germline lookup yields CDR1 LGHNA and CDR2 YNFKEQ. The CDR3 reads CASSQEFGGGTDTQYF. The CDR3 nucleotides read TGTGCCAGCAGCCAAGAATTCGGGGGGGGCACAGATACGCAGTATTTT.

The V and J genes are TRBV5-5 and TRBJ2-4; the D gene is possibly TRBD1 (6 bases). This CDR3 is 16 amino acids long. Germline V CDR1 and CDR2: SGHKS, YYEKEE (reference sequence). Between the trimmed V and J ends, which lost 2 bases and 1 base, there was a span of 13 bases. Here the CDR3 DNA reads TGTGCCAGCAGCTTTCAGGGGCACGGGGCCAAAAACATTCAGTACTTC. This sequence encodes CASSFQGHGAKNIQYF.